This T cell receptor (beta chain) is drawn from a study of cytomegalovirus exposure and HLA in healthy donors. Study-level results: Owing to their indistinguishability, certain V segments, notably TRBV6-2 and TRBV6-3, were excluded.

This clone turned up a few times. Antigen: not known. Amplification used 60 Vbeta primers and 13 Jbeta primers. This table comes from immunoSEQ multiplex PCR, and its TCRdb copy is limited to in-frame clones, with some not included. The sample consists of tens of thousands of clones, approximately 82% of them appearing once. The CDR3 runs 14 residues. The V segment lost 5 bases and the J segment 5 bases; nucleotides outside the gene matches: 11. Per germline, CDR1 SQVTM and CDR2 ANQGSEA. The specimen sequenced was PBMCs. This receptor was obtained from a middle-aged woman in good health and CMV-seropositive. V gene TRBV29-1 combines with J gene TRBJ2-5; 7 nucleotides agree with TRBD1. The CDR3 DNA sequence: TGCAGCGTTCACCGGGACAGCGCGGGTGAGACCCAGTACTTC. Residues: CSVHRDSAGETQYF.